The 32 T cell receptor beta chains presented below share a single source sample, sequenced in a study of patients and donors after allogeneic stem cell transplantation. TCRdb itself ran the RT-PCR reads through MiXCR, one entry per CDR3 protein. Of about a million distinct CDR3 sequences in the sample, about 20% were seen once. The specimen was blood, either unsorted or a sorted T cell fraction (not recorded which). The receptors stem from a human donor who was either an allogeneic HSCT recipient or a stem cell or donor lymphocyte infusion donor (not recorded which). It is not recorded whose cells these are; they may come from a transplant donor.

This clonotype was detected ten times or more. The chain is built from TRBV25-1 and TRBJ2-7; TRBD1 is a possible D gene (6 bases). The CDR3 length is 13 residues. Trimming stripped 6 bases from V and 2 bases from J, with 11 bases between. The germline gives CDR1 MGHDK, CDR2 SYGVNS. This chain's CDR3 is CASRRQGTYEQYF. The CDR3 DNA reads TGTGCCAGCAGGAGGCAGGGGACCTACGAGCAGTACTTC.

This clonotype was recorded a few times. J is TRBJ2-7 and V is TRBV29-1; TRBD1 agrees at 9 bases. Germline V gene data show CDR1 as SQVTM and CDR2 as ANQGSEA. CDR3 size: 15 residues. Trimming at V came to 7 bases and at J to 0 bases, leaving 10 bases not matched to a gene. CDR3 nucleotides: TGCAGCGGACAAACCGGGACAGGGAGCTCCTACGAGCAGTACTTC. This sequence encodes CSGQTGTGSSYEQYF.

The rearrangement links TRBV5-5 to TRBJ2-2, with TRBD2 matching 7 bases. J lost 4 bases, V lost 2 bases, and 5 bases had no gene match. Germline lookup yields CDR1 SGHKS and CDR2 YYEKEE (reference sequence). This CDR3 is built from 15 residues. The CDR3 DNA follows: TGTGCCAGCAGCTTTTCAGCGGGGATCACCGGGGAGCTGTTTTTT. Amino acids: CASSFSAGITGELFF.

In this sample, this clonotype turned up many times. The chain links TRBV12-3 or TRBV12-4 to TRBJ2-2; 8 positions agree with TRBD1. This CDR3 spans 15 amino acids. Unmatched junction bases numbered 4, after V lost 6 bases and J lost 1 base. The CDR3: CASRWTGWNTGELFF. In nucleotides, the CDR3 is TGTGCCAGCAGGTGGACAGGGTGGAACACCGGGGAGCTGTTTTTT.

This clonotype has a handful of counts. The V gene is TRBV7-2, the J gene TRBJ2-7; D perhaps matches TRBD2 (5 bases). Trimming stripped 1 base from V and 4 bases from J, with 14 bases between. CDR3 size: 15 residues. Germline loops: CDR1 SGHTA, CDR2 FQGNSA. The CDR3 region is CASSLVGVGEYEQYF. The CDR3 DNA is TGTGCCAGCAGCTTAGTGGGAGTAGGCGAGTACGAGCAGTACTTC.

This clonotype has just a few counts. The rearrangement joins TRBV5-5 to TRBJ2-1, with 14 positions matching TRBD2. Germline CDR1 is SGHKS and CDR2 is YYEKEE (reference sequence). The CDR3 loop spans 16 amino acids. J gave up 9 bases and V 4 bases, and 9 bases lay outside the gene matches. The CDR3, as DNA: TGTGCCAGCAGCCCAGGACTAGCGGGGGGCGTCAGTGAGCAGTTCTTC. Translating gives CASSPGLAGGVSEQFF. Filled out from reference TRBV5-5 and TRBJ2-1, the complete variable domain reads DAGVTQSPTHLIKTRGQQVTLRCSPISGHKSVSWYQQVLGQGPQFIFQYYEKEERGRGNFPDRFSARQFPNYSSELNVNALLLGDSALYLCASSPGLAGGVSEQFFGPGTRLTVL.

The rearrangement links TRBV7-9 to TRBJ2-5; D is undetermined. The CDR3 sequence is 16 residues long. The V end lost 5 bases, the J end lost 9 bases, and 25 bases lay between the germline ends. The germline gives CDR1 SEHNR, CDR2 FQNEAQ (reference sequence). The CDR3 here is CASSLHPLALQDAQYF. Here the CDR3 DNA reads TGTGCCAGCAGCCTCCACCCCCTGGCGCTTCAGGATGCCCAGTACTTC.

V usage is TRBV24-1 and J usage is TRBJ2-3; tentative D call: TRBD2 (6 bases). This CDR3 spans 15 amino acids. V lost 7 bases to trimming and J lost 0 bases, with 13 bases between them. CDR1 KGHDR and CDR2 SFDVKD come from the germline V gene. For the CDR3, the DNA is TGTGCCACCAGCGTCCCCGGGAGTAGCACAGATACGCAGTATTTT. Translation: CATSVPGSSTDTQYF.

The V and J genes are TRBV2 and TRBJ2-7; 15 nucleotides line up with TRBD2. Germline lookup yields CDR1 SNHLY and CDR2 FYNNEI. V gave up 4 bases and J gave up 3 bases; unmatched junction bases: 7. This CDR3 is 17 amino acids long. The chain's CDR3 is CASSVYPGLAGGYEQYF. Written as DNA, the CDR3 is TGTGCCAGCAGTGTATACCCGGGACTAGCGGGAGGCTACGAGCAGTACTTC.

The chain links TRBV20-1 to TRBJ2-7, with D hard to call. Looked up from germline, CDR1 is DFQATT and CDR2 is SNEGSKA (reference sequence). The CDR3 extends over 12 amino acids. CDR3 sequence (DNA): TGCAGCAAGCCCAGCAATACCTACGAGCAGTACTTC. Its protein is CSKPSNTYEQYF.

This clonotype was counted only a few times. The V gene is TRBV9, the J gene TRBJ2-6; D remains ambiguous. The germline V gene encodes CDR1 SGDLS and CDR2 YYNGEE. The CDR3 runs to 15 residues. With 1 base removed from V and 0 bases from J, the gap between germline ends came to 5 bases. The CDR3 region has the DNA TGTGCCAGCAGCGTAATGATCTCTGGGGCCAACGTCCTGACTTTC. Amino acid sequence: CASSVMISGANVLTF.

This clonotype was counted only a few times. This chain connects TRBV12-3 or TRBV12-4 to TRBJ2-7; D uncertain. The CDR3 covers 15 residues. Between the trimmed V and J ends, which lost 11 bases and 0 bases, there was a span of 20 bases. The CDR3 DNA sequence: TGTGCCCGAAGAAGAACAGAACTGGGCTCCTACGAGCAGTACTTC. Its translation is CARRRTELGSYEQYF.

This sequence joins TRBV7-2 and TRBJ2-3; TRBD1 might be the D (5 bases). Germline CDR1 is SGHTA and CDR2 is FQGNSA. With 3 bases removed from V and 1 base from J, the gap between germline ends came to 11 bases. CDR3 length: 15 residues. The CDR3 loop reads CASSFRLGGTDTQYF. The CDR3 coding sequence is TGTGCCAGCAGCTTCAGGCTAGGGGGCACAGATACGCAGTATTTT.

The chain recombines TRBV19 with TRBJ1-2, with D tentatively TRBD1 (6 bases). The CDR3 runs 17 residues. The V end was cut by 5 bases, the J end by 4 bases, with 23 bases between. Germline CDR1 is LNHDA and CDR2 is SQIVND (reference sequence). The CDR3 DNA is TGTGCCAGTAGTCCCTATTCCTCCTGGGGGCAGGGCTATGGCTACACCTTC. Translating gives CASSPYSSWGQGYGYTF.

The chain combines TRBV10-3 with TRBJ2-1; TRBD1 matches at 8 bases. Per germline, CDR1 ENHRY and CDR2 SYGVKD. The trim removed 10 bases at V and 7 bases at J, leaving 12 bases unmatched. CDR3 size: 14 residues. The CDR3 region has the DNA TGTGCCACGGCGGGACAGGCAAGTGTGAATGAGCAGTTCTTC. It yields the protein CATAGQASVNEQFF.

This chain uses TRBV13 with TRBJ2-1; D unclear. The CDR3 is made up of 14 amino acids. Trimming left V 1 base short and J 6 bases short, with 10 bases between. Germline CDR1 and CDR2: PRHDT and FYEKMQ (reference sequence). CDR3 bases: TGTGCCAGCAGCTTAGTCAGAGTTAGCAATGAGCAGTTCTTC. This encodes CASSLVRVSNEQFF.

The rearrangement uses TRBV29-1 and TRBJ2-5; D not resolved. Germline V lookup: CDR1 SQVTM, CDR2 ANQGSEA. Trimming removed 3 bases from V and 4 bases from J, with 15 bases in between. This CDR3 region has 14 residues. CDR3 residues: CSVDLGLGGETQYF. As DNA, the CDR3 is TGCAGCGTTGATCTGGGATTAGGTGGAGAGACCCAGTACTTC. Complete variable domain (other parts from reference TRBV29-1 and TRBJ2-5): SAVISQKPSRDICQRGTSLTIQCQVDSQVTMMFWYRQQPGQSLTLIATANQGSEATYESGFVIDKFPISRPNLTFSTLTVSNMSPEDSSIYLCSVDLGLGGETQYFGPGTRLLVL.

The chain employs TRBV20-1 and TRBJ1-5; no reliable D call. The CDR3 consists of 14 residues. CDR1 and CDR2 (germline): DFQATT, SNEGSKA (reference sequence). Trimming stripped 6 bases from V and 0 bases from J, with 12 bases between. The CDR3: CSATQGYSNQPQHF. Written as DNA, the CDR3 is TGCAGTGCCACCCAAGGATATAGCAATCAGCCCCAGCATTTT.

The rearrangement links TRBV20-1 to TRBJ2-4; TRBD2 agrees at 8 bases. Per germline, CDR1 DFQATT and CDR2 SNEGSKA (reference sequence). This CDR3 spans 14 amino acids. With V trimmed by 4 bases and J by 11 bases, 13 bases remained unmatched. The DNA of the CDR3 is TGCAGTGCTATCGTCGGGGGGGATCTTAAAGTTCAGTACTTC. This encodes CSAIVGGDLKVQYF.

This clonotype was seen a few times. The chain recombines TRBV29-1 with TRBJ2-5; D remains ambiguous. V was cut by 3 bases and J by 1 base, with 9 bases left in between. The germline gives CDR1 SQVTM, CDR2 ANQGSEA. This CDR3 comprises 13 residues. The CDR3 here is CSVDSQFQETQYF. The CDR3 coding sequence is TGCAGCGTTGATAGCCAGTTCCAAGAGACCCAGTACTTC.

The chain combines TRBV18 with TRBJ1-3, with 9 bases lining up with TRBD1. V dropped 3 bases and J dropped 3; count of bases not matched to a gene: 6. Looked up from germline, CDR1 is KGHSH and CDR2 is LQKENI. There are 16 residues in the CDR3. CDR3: CASSPAGTGFGNTIYF. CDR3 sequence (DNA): TGTGCCAGCTCACCCGCCGGGACAGGGTTTGGAAACACCATATATTTT. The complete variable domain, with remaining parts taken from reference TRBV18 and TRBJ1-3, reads NAGVMQNPRHLVRRRGQEARLRCSPMKGHSHVYWYRQLPEEGLKFMVYLQKENIIDESGMPKERFSAEFPKEGPSILRIQQVVRGDSAAYFCASSPAGTGFGNTIYFGEGSWLTVV.

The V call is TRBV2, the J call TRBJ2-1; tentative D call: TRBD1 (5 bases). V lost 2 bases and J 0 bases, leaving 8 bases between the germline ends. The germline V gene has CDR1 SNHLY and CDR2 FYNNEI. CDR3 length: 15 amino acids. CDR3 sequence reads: CASSERQGSYNEQFF. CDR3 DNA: TGTGCCAGCAGTGAAAGGCAGGGCTCCTACAATGAGCAGTTCTTC.

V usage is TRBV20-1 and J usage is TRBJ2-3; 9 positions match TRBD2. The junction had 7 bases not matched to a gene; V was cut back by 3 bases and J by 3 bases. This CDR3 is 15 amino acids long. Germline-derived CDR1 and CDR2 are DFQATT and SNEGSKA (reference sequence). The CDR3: CSASSLAGLTDTQYF. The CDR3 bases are TGCAGTGCTAGCTCCCTAGCGGGGTTGACAGATACGCAGTATTTT.

The CDR3 DNA is TGTGCCAGCACCGACCCAGGGCGCATGAACACTGAAGCTTTCTTT. It encodes CASTDPGRMNTEAFF. The rearrangement links TRBV11-2 to TRBJ1-1, with D perhaps TRBD1 (5 bases). There are 15 residues in the CDR3. The germline V gene has CDR1 SGHAT and CDR2 FQNNGV. The V end lost 7 bases, the J end lost 0 bases, and 15 bases lay between the germline ends.

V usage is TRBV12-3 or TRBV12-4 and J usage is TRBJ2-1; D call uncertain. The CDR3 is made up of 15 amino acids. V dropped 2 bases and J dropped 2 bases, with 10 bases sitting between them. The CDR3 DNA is TGTGCCAGCAGTTTACGGCGACCTACCTACAATGAGCAGTTCTTC. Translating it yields CASSLRRPTYNEQFF.

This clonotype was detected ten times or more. The CDR3 nucleotides are TGCGCCAGCAGCCAAGCCGGGGTTGGCTACACCTTC. As protein: CASSQAGVGYTF. The chain recombines TRBV4-3 with TRBJ1-2, with D unclear. Germline values: CDR1 LGHNA, CDR2 YSLEER. V lost 1 base and J 7 bases, leaving 7 bases between the germline ends. The CDR3 covers 12 residues.

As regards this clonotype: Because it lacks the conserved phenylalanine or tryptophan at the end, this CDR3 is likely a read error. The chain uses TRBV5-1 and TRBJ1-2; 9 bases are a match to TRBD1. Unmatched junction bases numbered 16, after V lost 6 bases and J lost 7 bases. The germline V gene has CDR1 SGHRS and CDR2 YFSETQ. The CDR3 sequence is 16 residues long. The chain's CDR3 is CASNAGTGYKVGGYTL. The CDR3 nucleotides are TGCGCCAGCAACGCCGGGACAGGGTACAAGGTTGGTGGCTACACCTTA.

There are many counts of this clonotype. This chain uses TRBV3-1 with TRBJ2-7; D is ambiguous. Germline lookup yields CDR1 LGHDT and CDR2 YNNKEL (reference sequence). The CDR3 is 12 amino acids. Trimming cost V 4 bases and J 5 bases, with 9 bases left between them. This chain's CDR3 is CASSPVGHEQYF. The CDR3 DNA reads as TGTGCCAGCAGCCCTGTTGGGCACGAGCAGTACTTC.

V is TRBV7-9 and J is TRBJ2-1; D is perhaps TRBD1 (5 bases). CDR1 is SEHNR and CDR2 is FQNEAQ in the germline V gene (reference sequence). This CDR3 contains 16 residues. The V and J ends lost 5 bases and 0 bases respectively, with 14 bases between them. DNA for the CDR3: TGTGCCAGCAGCCCCCAGGGTTTTAGCTCCTACAATGAGCAGTTCTTC. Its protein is CASSPQGFSSYNEQFF.

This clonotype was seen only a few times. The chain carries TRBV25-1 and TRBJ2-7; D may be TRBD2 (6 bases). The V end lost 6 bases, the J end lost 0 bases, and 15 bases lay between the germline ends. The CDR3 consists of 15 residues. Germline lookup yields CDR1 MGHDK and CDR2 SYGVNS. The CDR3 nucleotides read TGTGCCAGCAGGGGGACTCCTCTGAGCTCCTACGAGCAGTACTTC. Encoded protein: CASRGTPLSSYEQYF.

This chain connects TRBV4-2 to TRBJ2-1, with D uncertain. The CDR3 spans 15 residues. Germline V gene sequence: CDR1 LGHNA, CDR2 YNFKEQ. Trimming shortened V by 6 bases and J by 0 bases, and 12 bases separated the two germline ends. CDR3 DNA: TGTGCCAGCAGTACACCTGGTCTCTCCTACAATGAGCAGTTCTTC. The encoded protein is CASSTPGLSYNEQFF.

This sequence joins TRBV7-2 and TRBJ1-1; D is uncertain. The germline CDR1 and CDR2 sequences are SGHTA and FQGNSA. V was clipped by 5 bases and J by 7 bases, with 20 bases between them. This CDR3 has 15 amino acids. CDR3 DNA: TGTGCCAGCAGCCCGCAGATAAGGATCCGGAATGAAGCTTTCTTT. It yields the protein CASSPQIRIRNEAFF.